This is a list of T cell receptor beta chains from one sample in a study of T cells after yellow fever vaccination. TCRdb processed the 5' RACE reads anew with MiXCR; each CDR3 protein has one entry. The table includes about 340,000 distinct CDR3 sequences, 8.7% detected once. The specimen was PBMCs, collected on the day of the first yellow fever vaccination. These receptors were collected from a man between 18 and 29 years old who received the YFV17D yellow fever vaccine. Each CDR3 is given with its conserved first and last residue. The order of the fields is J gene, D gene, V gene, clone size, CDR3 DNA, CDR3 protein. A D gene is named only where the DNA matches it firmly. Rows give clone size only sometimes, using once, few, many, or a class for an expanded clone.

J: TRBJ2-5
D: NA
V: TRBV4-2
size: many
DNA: TGTGCCAGCAGCCAAGAGCGACAGGACGTGGGCGAGACCCAGTACTTC
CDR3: CASSQERQDVGETQYF

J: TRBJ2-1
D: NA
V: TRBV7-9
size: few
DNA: TGTGCCAGCAGCTCACCCAGGGTTGAATCCTACAATGAGCAGTTCTTC
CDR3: CASSSPRVESYNEQFF

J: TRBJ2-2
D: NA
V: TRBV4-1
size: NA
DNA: TGCGCCAGCAGCCAAGATTTGACAGTCTGGACCGGGGAGCTGTTTTTT
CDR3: CASSQDLTVWTGELFF

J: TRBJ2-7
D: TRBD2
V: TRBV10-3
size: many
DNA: TGTGCCATCGGGGGACTACCCAAAACCTACGAGCAGTACTTC
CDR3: CAIGGLPKTYEQYF

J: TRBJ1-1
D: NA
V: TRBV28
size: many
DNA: TGTGCCAGCAGTTTACCCCTCAACACTGAAGCTTTCTTT
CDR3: CASSLPLNTEAFF

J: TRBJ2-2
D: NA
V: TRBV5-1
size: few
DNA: TGCGCCAGCAGGCCCGGGACTCAGAACACCGGGGAGCTGTTTTTT
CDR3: CASRPGTQNTGELFF

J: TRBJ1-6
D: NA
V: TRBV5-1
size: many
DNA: TGCGCCAGCAGCTTGGGGGGCCCTAATTCACCCCTCCACTTT
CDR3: CASSLGGPNSPLHF

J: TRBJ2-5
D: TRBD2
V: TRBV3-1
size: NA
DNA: TGTGCCACCAGCCAAGAAGCCCTAGCGGGGTTCCAAGAGACCCAGTACTTC
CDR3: CATSQEALAGFQETQYF

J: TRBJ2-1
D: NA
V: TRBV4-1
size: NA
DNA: TGCGCCAGCAGCCAACTCGACTCAATTTACAATGAGCAGTTCTTC
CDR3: CASSQLDSIYNEQFF

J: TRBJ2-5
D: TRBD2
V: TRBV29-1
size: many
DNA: TGCAGCGGTGAACTAGCGGGGGGGCCGTTTTTAGGAACGGGAGAGACCCAGTACTTC
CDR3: CSGELAGGPFLGTGETQYF

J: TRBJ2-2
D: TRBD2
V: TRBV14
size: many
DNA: TGTGCCAGCAGCCAAGGGGCCCTAGCGGGAGACACCGGGGAGCTGTTTTTT
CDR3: CASSQGALAGDTGELFF

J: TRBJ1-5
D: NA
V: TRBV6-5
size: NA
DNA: TGTGCCAGCAGTCAACCGAGAACAGCTTATAGCAATCAGCCCCAGCATTTT
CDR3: CASSQPRTAYSNQPQHF

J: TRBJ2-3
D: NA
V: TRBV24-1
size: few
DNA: TGTGCCACCAGTGATTTGAACCCGGGAATGTCAGATACGCAGTATTTT
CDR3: CATSDLNPGMSDTQYF

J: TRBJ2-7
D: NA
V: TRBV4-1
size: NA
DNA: TGCGCCAGCAGCCAAGATAGTAACGAGCAGTACTTC
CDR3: CASSQDSNEQYF

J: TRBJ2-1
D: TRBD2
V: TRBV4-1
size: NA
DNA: TGCGCCAGCAGCCAGACTAGCGGGGGCCTGTCTAATGAGCAGTTCTTC
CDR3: CASSQTSGGLSNEQFF

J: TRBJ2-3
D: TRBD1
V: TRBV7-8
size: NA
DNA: TGTGCCAGCAGCTTAGGACAGGGGGGATCAGATACGCAGTATTTT
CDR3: CASSLGQGGSDTQYF

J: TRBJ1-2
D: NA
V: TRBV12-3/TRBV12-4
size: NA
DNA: TGTGCCAGCAGTTTACTGGCTGGCTATGGCTACACCTTC
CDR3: CASSLLAGYGYTF

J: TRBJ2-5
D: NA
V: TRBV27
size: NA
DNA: TGTGCCAGCAGTTTTTCCCCTACCGGCCCCGAGGGCTGGTTTGAGACCCAGTACTTC
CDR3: CASSFSPTGPEGWFETQYF

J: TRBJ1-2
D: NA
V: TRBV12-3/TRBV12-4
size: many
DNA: TGTGCCAGCAGGGATACAGGGCAGTATGGCTACACCTTC
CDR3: CASRDTGQYGYTF

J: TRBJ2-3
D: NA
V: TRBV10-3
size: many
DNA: TGTGCCATCAGTGACGCGTCCACAGATACGCAGTATTTT
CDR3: CAISDASTDTQYF

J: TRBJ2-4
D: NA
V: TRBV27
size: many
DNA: TGTGCCAGCGGGTATACGGGAGCCAAAAACATTCAGTACTTC
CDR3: CASGYTGAKNIQYF

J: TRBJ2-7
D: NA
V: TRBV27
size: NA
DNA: TGTGCCAGCAGCCGAGGACTCTACGGTGACGAGCAGTACTTC
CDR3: CASSRGLYGDEQYF

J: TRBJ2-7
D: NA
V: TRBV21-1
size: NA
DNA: TGTGCCAGGAGCCTAGCGGATGATTACTTC
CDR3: CARSLADDYF

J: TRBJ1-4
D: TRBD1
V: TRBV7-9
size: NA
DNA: TGTGCCAGCAGCTTACTCGATACAGGGGGCGGCGAAAAACTGTTTTTT
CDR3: CASSLLDTGGGEKLFF

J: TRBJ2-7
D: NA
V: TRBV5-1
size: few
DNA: TGCGCCAGCAGCTCCGGAGGTACAACCCCCTACGAGCAGTACTTC
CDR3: CASSSGGTTPYEQYF

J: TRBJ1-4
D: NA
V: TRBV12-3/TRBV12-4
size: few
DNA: TGTGCCAGCAGTCAATCTCCGTCGGGGGATGAGGATGAAAAACTGTTTTTT
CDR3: CASSQSPSGDEDEKLFF

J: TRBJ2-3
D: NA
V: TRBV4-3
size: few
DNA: TGCGCCAGCAGCCAAGAATGGCAGGGGTCCACAGATACGCAGTATTTT
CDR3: CASSQEWQGSTDTQYF

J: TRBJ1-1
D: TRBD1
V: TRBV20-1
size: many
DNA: TGCAGTGCTAGAGCCGGGACAGGGAACACTGAAGCTTTCTTT
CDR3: CSARAGTGNTEAFF

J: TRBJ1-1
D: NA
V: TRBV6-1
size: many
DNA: TGTGCCAGCAGTGTGGACACTGAAGCTTTCTTT
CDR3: CASSVDTEAFF

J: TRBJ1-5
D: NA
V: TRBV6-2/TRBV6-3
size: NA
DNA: TGTGCCAGCATCCCGGGACGGTATAGCAATCAGCCCCAGCATTTT
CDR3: CASIPGRYSNQPQHF

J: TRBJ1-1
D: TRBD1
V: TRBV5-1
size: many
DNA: TGCGCCAGCAGCGGGGACAGGGGGAACACTGAAGCTTTCTTT
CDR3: CASSGDRGNTEAFF

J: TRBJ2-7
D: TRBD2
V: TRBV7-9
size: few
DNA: TGTGCCAGCAGAAGGGCGGGGGGTTCCTACGAGCAGTACTTC
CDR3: CASRRAGGSYEQYF

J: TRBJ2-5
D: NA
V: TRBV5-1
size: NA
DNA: TGCGCCAGCAGCTTGCTCTACCAAGAGACCCAGTACTTC
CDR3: CASSLLYQETQYF

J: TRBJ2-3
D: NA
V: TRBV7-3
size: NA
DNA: TGTGCCAGCAGCTTAGGCGGGGTAGGGGCAGATACGCAGTATTTT
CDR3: CASSLGGVGADTQYF

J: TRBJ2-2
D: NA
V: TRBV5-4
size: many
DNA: TGTGCCAGCAGCCTGCCCGGGACCCTCGGCGGGGAGCTGTTTTTT
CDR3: CASSLPGTLGGELFF

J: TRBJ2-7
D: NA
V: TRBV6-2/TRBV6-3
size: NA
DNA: TGTGCCAGCAGTAGGGGGGTACGATACGAGCAGTACTTC
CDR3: CASSRGVRYEQYF

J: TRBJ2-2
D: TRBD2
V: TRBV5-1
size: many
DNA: TGCGCCAGCAGAACTAGCGGGGGTAACACCGGGGAGCTGTTTTTT
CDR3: CASRTSGGNTGELFF

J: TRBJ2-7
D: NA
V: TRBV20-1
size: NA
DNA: TGCAGTGCTAGAGTTTCGGGGGGCGGCTACGAGCAGTACTTC
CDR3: CSARVSGGGYEQYF

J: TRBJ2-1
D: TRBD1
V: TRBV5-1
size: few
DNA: TGCGCCAGCAGCCAACAAGCGGGACAGGGCTCCTACAATGAGCAGTTCTTC
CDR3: CASSQQAGQGSYNEQFF

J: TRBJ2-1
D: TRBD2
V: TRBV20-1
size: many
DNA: TGCAGTGCCCCCCCATTTAGCGGGGCCTTGAGCTCCTACAATGAGCAGTTCTTC
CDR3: CSAPPFSGALSSYNEQFF

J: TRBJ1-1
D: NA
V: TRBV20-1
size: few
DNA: TGCAGTGCTAGCACAGGGAACACTGAAGCTTTCTTT
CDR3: CSASTGNTEAFF